Listed below are T cell receptor beta chains from one sample, sequenced in a study of blood T cell repertoires in COVID-19. The data were produced by immunoSEQ multiplex PCR, yet TCRdb's version contains in-frame clones alone and is incomplete. The sample shows around 270,000 clones, approximately 90% of them seen only once. The specimen was peripheral blood. The receptors come from a man aged 55 to 70 who had recovered from COVID-19. CDR3s include the opening cysteine and the closing phenylalanine or tryptophan. The order of the fields is D gene, V gene, clone size, J gene, CDR3 DNA, CDR3 protein. A D gene is named only where the DNA matches it firmly. The listing skips clone size in some rows; elsewhere it reads once, few, many or a size class.

>-|TRBV7-8|-|TRBJ2-7
TGTGCCAGCAGCTTAGGGGGAGGTGACGAGCAGTACTTC
CASSLGGGDEQYF
>TRBD1|TRBV24-1|-|TRBJ1-2
TGTGCCACCAGTGATTTGAGGGACAGGGGGCGCGGGTACTATGGCTACACCTTC
CATSDLRDRGRGYYGYTF
>-|TRBV15|-|TRBJ2-7
TGTGCCACCAGTATCAGAACAACAGGGCCGAGTGAGCAGTACTTC
CATSIRTTGPSEQYF
>TRBD2|TRBV5-5|-|TRBJ2-4
TGTGCCAGCAGCTTGAGCCTGGAGGGAGGGCTAGCCAAAAACATTCAGTACTTC
CASSLSLEGGLAKNIQYF
>-|TRBV5-5|-|TRBJ1-1
TGTGCCAGCAGCTTGGAGTGGGGAGCGATAGCTTTCTTT
CASSLEWGAIAFF
>-|TRBV6-1|-|TRBJ2-3
TGTGCCAGCAGTGGCCGTAGTAGATCGGTGTCAGATACGCAGTATTTT
CASSGRSRSVSDTQYF
>TRBD1|TRBV7-3|-|TRBJ2-2
TGTGCCAGCAGCTTAAACGGTGGGACAGGGGGCACCGGGGAGCTGTTTTTT
CASSLNGGTGGTGELFF
>TRBD1|TRBV5-6|-|TRBJ2-5
TGTGCCAGCAGCCGCGGACAGGGTAGCGGAGAGACCCAGTACTTC
CASSRGQGSGETQYF
>TRBD2|TRBV12-3/TRBV12-4|-|TRBJ2-2
TGTGCCAGCAGTGGGGGACTAGCGGTGCTGTTTTTT
CASSGGLAVLFF
>-|TRBV11-3|-|TRBJ2-3
TGTGCCAGCAGCTCCCCCGTGAGGGACTCAACCACAGATACGCAGTATTTT
CASSSPVRDSTTDTQYF
>TRBD1|TRBV4-2|-|TRBJ2-2
TGTGCCAGCGAAAAACAGGGGGGCACCGGGGAGCTGTTTTTT
CASEKQGGTGELFF
>TRBD1|TRBV10-1|-|TRBJ2-2
TGCGCCAGCAGTGAACGGGACAGGGACGCCGGGGAGCTGTTTTTT
CASSERDRDAGELFF
>TRBD2|TRBV5-1|-|TRBJ2-1
TGCGCCAGCGGGAGGGTGCAGGGCTCCTACAATGAGCAGTTCTTC
CASGRVQGSYNEQFF
>TRBD2|TRBV10-3|-|TRBJ2-3
TGTGCCATCAGTGTCCGAAGCGGGGGGGCCGGTTGGGCGAATACGCAGTATTTT
CAISVRSGGAGWANTQYF
>-|TRBV2|once|TRBJ2-1
TGTGCCAGCACCAGAGGCGTCGAACTCTACAATGAGCAGTTCTTC
CASTRGVELYNEQFF
>-|TRBV18|-|TRBJ1-1
TGTGCCAGCTCACCCCCAAGGCTGGCGGAGACTGAAGCTTTCTTT
CASSPPRLAETEAFF
>-|TRBV7-8|-|TRBJ1-4
TGTGCCAGCAGCTTAGCGGCAGGGGTAAATGAAAAACTGTTTTTT
CASSLAAGVNEKLFF
>-|TRBV11-2|once|TRBJ2-1
TGTGCCAGCAGCCCGGAGACCGGGGGGCCATACAATGAGCAGTTCTTC
CASSPETGGPYNEQFF
>-|TRBV5-1|-|TRBJ2-1
TGCGCCAGCAACCGGGGGACCACCTACAATGAGCAGTTCTTC
CASNRGTTYNEQFF
>TRBD1|TRBV5-1|-|TRBJ1-6
TGCGCCAGCAGCTCAGGGGGCAGCTCCTATAATTCACCCCTCCACTTT
CASSSGGSSYNSPLHF
>TRBD2|TRBV5-1|once|TRBJ2-7
TGCGCCAGCCTGGGGGTCGCGGGGGGCACCTACGAGCAGTACTTC
CASLGVAGGTYEQYF
>-|TRBV7-9|-|TRBJ1-1
TGTGCCAGCATCTCTTACGCAGAAGAAGCTTTCTTT
CASISYAEEAFF
>TRBD1|TRBV18|once|TRBJ2-7
TGTGCCAGCTCACCTGACAGGGCGGAGCAGTACTTC
CASSPDRAEQYF
>TRBD1|TRBV19|few|TRBJ1-4
TGTGCCAGTAGTATGGCCAGGGGGGCGGGTGAAAAACTGTTTTTT
CASSMARGAGEKLFF
>-|TRBV6-5|-|TRBJ1-1
TGTGCCATCCAGTTCGGGACTGCTGAAGCTTTCTTT
CAIQFGTAEAFF
>TRBD1|TRBV3-1/TRBV3-2|-|TRBJ1-4
TGTGCCAGCAGCCAATACCGAGACAGGGATGAAAAACTGTTTTTT
CASSQYRDRDEKLFF
>-|TRBV29-1|-|TRBJ1-2
TGCAGCGTAGAGGGGAGGGGTAGCTATGGCTACACCTTC
CSVEGRGSYGYTF
>TRBD1|TRBV2|once|TRBJ1-6
TGTGCCAGCAGCGGAACCGGGACAGCAAATTCACCCCTCCACTTT
CASSGTGTANSPLHF
>TRBD1|TRBV13|-|TRBJ2-7
TGTGCCAGCAGCTTAGTCACAGGGGACAACGAGCAGTACTTC
CASSLVTGDNEQYF
>-|TRBV14|-|TRBJ2-7
TGTGCCAGCAGCCAAATACAGGGAAGTACGGACGAGCAGTACTTC
CASSQIQGSTDEQYF
>TRBD2|TRBV6-4|-|TRBJ2-2
TGTGCCAGCAGTGACTCGAAATCGAGGGTAGGTAGCGGGGGACCCGGGGAGCTGTTTTTT
CASSDSKSRVGSGGPGELFF
>TRBD1|TRBV6-6|-|TRBJ2-7
TGTGCCACCGGACAGGGGAGGTACGAGCAGTACTTC
CATGQGRYEQYF
>-|TRBV9|-|TRBJ2-7
TGTGCCAGCAGCTCCGGGATAGACTACGAGCAGTACTTC
CASSSGIDYEQYF
>TRBD1|TRBV30|-|TRBJ1-2
TGTGCCTGGAACATTCAACAGGGGGTCTACACCTTC
CAWNIQQGVYTF
>TRBD1|TRBV27|once|TRBJ1-1
TGTGCCAGCAGTAGCAACAGGGGGGCGAACACTGAAGCTTTCTTT
CASSSNRGANTEAFF
>TRBD2|TRBV3-1/TRBV3-2|-|TRBJ2-1
TGTGCCAGCAGCCCCCTCCGGGGGGGCGTCTATGAGCAGTTCTTC
CASSPLRGGVYEQFF
>-|TRBV5-1|-|TRBJ1-1
TGCGCCAGCAGCTACGGGACACTGAACACTGAAGCTTTCTTT
CASSYGTLNTEAFF
>-|TRBV19|-|TRBJ2-4
TGTGCCAGTAGTCTAGCAACTTTCGGGGTGCTAGCCAAAAACATTCAGTACTTC
CASSLATFGVLAKNIQYF
>-|TRBV14|-|TRBJ1-5
TGTGCCAGCAGCGGGACTGATAGCAATCAGCCCCAGCATTTT
CASSGTDSNQPQHF
>-|TRBV30|-|TRBJ1-6
TGTGCCTGGAACGGCCGGGGGTCGTGGTCACCCCTCCACTTT
CAWNGRGSWSPLHF
>TRBD1|TRBV7-9|-|TRBJ2-7
TGTGCCAGCAGCTTAGAGGGGACAGGGGCCTACGAGCAGTACTTC
CASSLEGTGAYEQYF
>-|TRBV19|-|TRBJ1-6
TGTGCCAGTAGTTTTTCAGTGGATTCACCCCTCCACTTT
CASSFSVDSPLHF
>TRBD1|TRBV4-1|-|TRBJ2-7
TGCGCCAGCAGCCAAGCGATGGGACAGGGGGATTGGGAGCAGTACTTC
CASSQAMGQGDWEQYF
>-|TRBV9|-|TRBJ2-7
TGTGCCAGCAGCGGGACAGGGACTAGCATTGAGCAGTACTTC
CASSGTGTSIEQYF
>TRBD2|TRBV13|-|TRBJ2-1
TGTGCCAGCAGCTCGACTAGCGGGTCCTACAATGAGCAGTTCTTC
CASSSTSGSYNEQFF
>TRBD1|TRBV27|-|TRBJ2-1
TGTGCCAGCAGTTACGGACAGGGTTATGAGCAGTTCTTC
CASSYGQGYEQFF
>TRBD2|TRBV7-2|-|TRBJ2-3
TGTGCCAGCAGCTTAGGCGGGGGTGCAGATACGCAGTATTTT
CASSLGGGADTQYF
>-|TRBV7-2|-|TRBJ1-1
TGTGCCAGCAGCTCGCGGATTAAAGTCATGAACACTGAAGCTTTCTTT
CASSSRIKVMNTEAFF
>TRBD2|TRBV3-1/TRBV3-2|-|TRBJ2-5
TGTGCCAGCAGCCAAGGGCGGGGGGTCTTGACCCAGTACTTC
CASSQGRGVLTQYF
>TRBD2|TRBV3-1/TRBV3-2|once|TRBJ2-3
TGTGCCAGCAGCCAAGCAACGGGACTAGCGGGCACAGATACGCAGTATTTT
CASSQATGLAGTDTQYF
>TRBD1|TRBV19|-|TRBJ2-3
TGTGCCAGTACCGACCGGGACAGGGCAGATACGCAGTATTTT
CASTDRDRADTQYF
>-|TRBV18|-|TRBJ1-4
TGTGCCAGCTCACCAGGGGCAGATACTAATGAAAAACTGTTTTTT
CASSPGADTNEKLFF
>TRBD2|TRBV6-5|-|TRBJ2-4
TGTGCCAGCAAACGGGGGGGGCTTGGCAAAAACATTCAGTACTTC
CASKRGGLGKNIQYF
>TRBD2|TRBV9|-|TRBJ2-2
TGTGCCAGCAGCGTAGAGGCGGGGGGGCCGACCGGGGAGCTGTTTTTT
CASSVEAGGPTGELFF
>TRBD1|TRBV6-2/TRBV6-3|-|TRBJ2-6
TGTGCCAGCAGTTACTCGGTGGGACAGGTGGACTCTGGGGCCAACGTCCTGACTTTC
CASSYSVGQVDSGANVLTF